The rows below give T cell receptor beta chains drawn from one sample of a study of T cells after yellow fever vaccination. TCRdb called the 5' RACE reads again in MiXCR, with one record for every CDR3 protein. The sample records about 68,000 distinct CDR3 sequences, approximately 7% being singletons. Sequencing was performed on CD8+ T cells sorted from PBMCs, taken roughly seven weeks after the first yellow fever vaccination. The receptors were gathered from a man aged 18 to 29 who received the YFV17D yellow fever vaccine. CDR3s include the opening cysteine and the closing phenylalanine or tryptophan. The order of the fields is J gene, V gene, CDR3 protein.

j_gene: TRBJ2-7
v_gene: TRBV5-6
CDR3aa: CASYAGSAYEQYF

j_gene: TRBJ1-1
v_gene: TRBV6-4
CDR3aa: CASSARENTEAFF

j_gene: TRBJ2-1
v_gene: TRBV20-1
CDR3aa: CSARRFGAYNEQFF

j_gene: TRBJ1-4
v_gene: TRBV20-1
CDR3aa: CSAAVSANEKLFF

j_gene: TRBJ1-1
v_gene: TRBV10-3
CDR3aa: CAISEGGVEAFF

j_gene: TRBJ2-2
v_gene: TRBV4-3
CDR3aa: CASSLGLTGELFF

j_gene: TRBJ2-7
v_gene: TRBV18
CDR3aa: CASSPGGEQYF

j_gene: TRBJ2-7
v_gene: TRBV5-1
CDR3aa: CASSLGTGNYEQYF

j_gene: TRBJ2-1
v_gene: TRBV3-1
CDR3aa: CASSQVSSGDDNEQFF

j_gene: TRBJ1-3
v_gene: TRBV20-1
CDR3aa: CSARDYSGNTIYF

j_gene: TRBJ1-4
v_gene: TRBV29-1
CDR3aa: CSVLEGVNEKLFF

j_gene: TRBJ2-3
v_gene: TRBV7-9
CDR3aa: CASSPAGGVPDTQYF

j_gene: TRBJ2-3
v_gene: TRBV5-1
CDR3aa: CASSPAGFPDTQYF

j_gene: TRBJ2-3
v_gene: TRBV11-1
CDR3aa: CASSDTSSGTTPTDTQYF

j_gene: TRBJ2-5
v_gene: TRBV7-9
CDR3aa: CASSPGTSGVRQETQYF

j_gene: TRBJ2-1
v_gene: TRBV7-9
CDR3aa: CASSSTERARGNEQFF

j_gene: TRBJ1-2
v_gene: TRBV6-5
CDR3aa: CASSVGGSYTF

j_gene: TRBJ1-5
v_gene: TRBV6-2/TRBV6-3
CDR3aa: CASSYTGIGQPQHF

j_gene: TRBJ1-2
v_gene: TRBV20-1
CDR3aa: CCARSLPGTGLWGYTF

j_gene: TRBJ2-1
v_gene: TRBV7-9
CDR3aa: CASSPLSPDRGGDEQFF

j_gene: TRBJ2-2
v_gene: TRBV29-1
CDR3aa: CSVEWGRGAPGELFF

j_gene: TRBJ2-1
v_gene: TRBV20-1
CDR3aa: CSAIPGHAYNEQFF

j_gene: TRBJ1-6
v_gene: TRBV14
CDR3aa: CASSQRVWNSPLHF

j_gene: TRBJ1-1
v_gene: TRBV19
CDR3aa: CASRSPAFEAFF

j_gene: TRBJ2-6
v_gene: TRBV6-2/TRBV6-3
CDR3aa: CASSYTVSGANVLTF

j_gene: TRBJ1-2
v_gene: TRBV29-1
CDR3aa: CSAAIGLGYTF

j_gene: TRBJ1-1
v_gene: TRBV19
CDR3aa: CASSPRTGNTEAFF

j_gene: TRBJ1-1
v_gene: TRBV5-8
CDR3aa: CASSPWGGTEAFF

j_gene: TRBJ1-6
v_gene: TRBV7-8
CDR3aa: CASSSLTGAPYNSPLHF

j_gene: TRBJ2-1
v_gene: TRBV10-3
CDR3aa: CAISEILGSPNEQFF

j_gene: TRBJ1-3
v_gene: TRBV20-1
CDR3aa: CSARAQGGNTIYF

j_gene: TRBJ2-7
v_gene: TRBV29-1
CDR3aa: CSVLTPGGYEQYF

j_gene: TRBJ2-1
v_gene: TRBV6-5
CDR3aa: CASSYPTSGGEYEQFF

j_gene: TRBJ2-3
v_gene: TRBV3-1
CDR3aa: CASSQESRGSTDTQYF

j_gene: TRBJ2-3
v_gene: TRBV27
CDR3aa: CASTFGGWAADTQYF

j_gene: TRBJ1-5
v_gene: TRBV7-2
CDR3aa: CASSPSGGSNQPQHF

j_gene: TRBJ2-7
v_gene: TRBV7-6
CDR3aa: CASSLGGRGEQYF

j_gene: TRBJ2-1
v_gene: TRBV10-3
CDR3aa: CAISESRTSGVYNEQFF

j_gene: TRBJ2-2
v_gene: TRBV7-3
CDR3aa: CASSAGGGARRELFF

j_gene: TRBJ2-2
v_gene: TRBV7-8
CDR3aa: CASSLARQDRSTGELFF

j_gene: TRBJ2-6
v_gene: TRBV4-2
CDR3aa: CASSQDPDGSGANVLTF

j_gene: TRBJ2-7
v_gene: TRBV12-3/TRBV12-4
CDR3aa: CASSSGTAYEQYF

j_gene: TRBJ2-3
v_gene: TRBV4-3
CDR3aa: CASSRDGGQDTQYF

j_gene: TRBJ2-2
v_gene: TRBV5-5
CDR3aa: CASSLEPANTGELFF

j_gene: TRBJ2-1
v_gene: TRBV19
CDR3aa: CASSTHGDNEQFF

j_gene: TRBJ2-1
v_gene: TRBV7-3
CDR3aa: CASSLDSWGGLYNEQFF

j_gene: TRBJ2-1
v_gene: TRBV4-3
CDR3aa: CASSQPGLEPEQFF

j_gene: TRBJ1-1
v_gene: TRBV28
CDR3aa: CASSLWYRSNTEAFF

j_gene: TRBJ2-5
v_gene: TRBV12-3/TRBV12-4
CDR3aa: CASSTTRDSYDQETQYF